A single sample is the source of the 10 T cell receptor beta chains below, sequenced in a study of blood T cell repertoires in COVID-19 (TCRdb year 2020). Library preparation used the immunoSEQ multiplex PCR assay. Here the immuneACCESS table is served through TCRdb, limited to in-frame sequences with V and J called. Missing clones are a known gap in these copies; in checked studies unresolved V genes cover under half, and the rest lacks a known reason. A total of about 200,000 clones appear in this sample, roughly 75% of them only once. Jointly, the top ten make up less than 7% of the sample. The sequencing input was peripheral blood. These receptors were taken from a woman aged 70-85 years with acute or convalescent COVID-19.

This clone was picked up one time. The CDR3 DNA reads TGTGCCAGCAGCTCCTCAAGTACCATCGCCCCCCGGGACAAATATTTT. Its protein is CASSSSSTIAPRDKYF. The chain recombines TRBV7-9 with TRBJ2-3; TRBD1 might be the D (6 bases). V lost 4 bases and J 15 bases, leaving 29 bases between the germline ends. CDR1 and CDR2 (germline): SEHNR, FQNEAQ (reference sequence). This CDR3 has 16 residues. The full variable domain, completed using reference TRBV7-9 and TRBJ2-3, is DTGVSQNPRHKITKRGQNVTFRCDPISEHNRLYWYRQTLGQGPEFLTYFQNEAQLEKSRLLSDRFSAERPKGSFSTLEIQRTEQGDSAMYLCASSSSSTIAPRDKYFGPGTRLTVL.

Concerning this clone itself: Other nucleotide sequences from this sample produce the same CDR3. The V and J genes are TRBV19 and TRBJ2-3; 9 bases agree with TRBD1. The length of the CDR3 is 14 residues. Losses at the gene ends were 5 bases for V and 4 bases for J; bases not matched to a gene: 4. CDR1 LNHDA and CDR2 SQIVND come from the germline V gene (reference sequence). The CDR3 nucleotides read TGTGCCAGTAGTCCCGGACAGGGGCCAGATACGCAGTATTTT. It translates to CASSPGQGPDTQYF.

This rearrangement joins TRBV5-4 to TRBJ1-1, with 7 positions matching TRBD1. This CDR3 comprises 16 residues. V shed 0 bases, J shed 1 base, and the junction held 6 bases outside the gene matches. Germline assignment: CDR1 SGHNT and CDR2 YYREEE (reference sequence). The CDR3 region is CASSLGGHRGNTEAFF. The CDR3 DNA sequence: TGTGCCAGCAGCTTGGGGGGGCACAGGGGGAACACTGAAGCTTTCTTT.

The chain combines TRBV18 with TRBJ1-4; D not resolved. Germline V gene data show CDR1 as KGHSH and CDR2 as LQKENI. The CDR3 loop spans 15 amino acids. V lost 5 bases and J 4 bases, leaving 14 bases between the germline ends. CDR3 coding DNA: TGTGCCAGCTCAAACTACGTCGGAGATAATGAAAAACTGTTTTTT. This gives the protein CASSNYVGDNEKLFF. The variable domain in full, with the rest retrieved from reference TRBV18 and TRBJ1-4, is NAGVMQNPRHLVRRRGQEARLRCSPMKGHSHVYWYRQLPEEGLKFMVYLQKENIIDESGMPKERFSAEFPKEGPSILRIQQVVRGDSAAYFCASSNYVGDNEKLFFGSGTQLSVL.

The rearrangement uses TRBV3-1 (or the pseudogene TRBV3-2) and TRBJ2-3; 9 nucleotides align to TRBD2. Trimming cost V 3 bases and J 3 bases; bases outside gene matches: 1. The CDR3 loop spans 14 amino acids. Per the germline V gene, CDR1 is LGHDT and CDR2 is YNNKEL (reference sequence). The CDR3 reads CASSQREGTDTQYF. The CDR3, as DNA: TGTGCCAGCAGCCAGCGGGAGGGGACAGATACGCAGTATTTT.

V is TRBV9 and J is TRBJ1-6, with TRBD1 matching over 9 bases. With V trimmed by 3 bases and J by 7 bases, 2 bases remained unmatched. The V gene's germline CDR1 is SGDLS and CDR2 YYNGEE. This CDR3 comprises 14 residues. The CDR3 loop reads CASSADRGNSPLHF. The CDR3 DNA follows: TGTGCCAGCAGCGCGGACAGGGGAAATTCACCCCTCCACTTT.

J is TRBJ1-4 and V is TRBV25-1; 7 bases match TRBD1. With V trimmed by 6 bases and J by 0 bases, 7 bases remained unmatched. Germline-derived CDR1 and CDR2 are MGHDK and SYGVNS. The length of the CDR3 is 16 residues. CDR3 loop: CASRRTGAATNEKLFF. DNA of the CDR3: TGTGCCAGCAGAAGAACAGGGGCTGCAACTAATGAAAAACTGTTTTTT.

In this sample, this clone turned up a few times. This sequence joins TRBV5-1 and TRBJ2-5; D is perhaps TRBD1 (6 bases). The CDR3 totals 13 residues. Germline CDR1 is SGHRS and CDR2 is YFSETQ. Trimming stripped 7 bases from V and 1 base from J, with 11 bases between. The CDR3 DNA sequence: TGCGCCAGCTCCCGACAGGCCCAAGAGACCCAGTACTTC. Amino acids: CASSRQAQETQYF.

V and J are TRBV5-1 and TRBJ2-1, with D possibly TRBD1 on 6 matching bases. Germline V gene sequence: CDR1 SGHRS, CDR2 YFSETQ. The CDR3 is made up of 16 amino acids. V was trimmed by 4 bases and J by 1 base, leaving 15 bases between them. CDR3 coding DNA: TGCGCCAGCAGCATACAGGGTGTAAGTTCCTACAATGAGCAGTTCTTC. Its translation: CASSIQGVSSYNEQFF.

This chain uses TRBV27 with TRBJ2-4, with a weak D call TRBD2 (5 bases). This CDR3 contains 16 residues. V lost 2 bases and J lost 0, with 11 bases in between. Germline CDR1 is MNHEY and CDR2 is SMNVEV (reference sequence). CDR3 sequence (DNA): TGTGCCAGCAGTTTAGACGGGGAGATAGCCAAAAACATTCAGTACTTC. Its translation is CASSLDGEIAKNIQYF.